This TCR beta chain stems from a study of T cell responses to AZD1222 COVID-19 vaccine. Notes on the study in general: Rises in breadth and depth of Spike-specific TCRs came after two AZD1222 doses.

With regard to this clone: The antigen remains undetermined.

The assay was immunoSEQ multiplex PCR, and TCRdb's table has in-frame clones only and misses some. The sample has 70,000 to 80,000 clones, around 80% seen once. With 4 bases removed from V and 4 bases from J, the gap between germline ends came to 16 bases. The germline CDR1 and CDR2 sequences are SGHTS and YDEGEE. The CDR3 length is 15 residues. The sample was peripheral blood, taken 28 days after the second AZD1222 dose. The V call is TRBV5-8, the J call TRBJ2-3; D remains ambiguous. This TCR was recovered from an adult who received the AZD1222 COVID-19 vaccine. CDR3 nucleotides: TGTGCCAGCAGCCTCCAGCCCCGGCCCGCAGATACGCAGTATTTT. Amino acids: CASSLQPRPADTQYF.